This TCR beta chain was sequenced during a study of response to subunit inactivated influenza vaccine. This clonotype was seen ten or more times. In TCRdb, the RT-PCR reads were re-called with MiXCR into one record per CDR3 protein. The sample yields approximately 730,000 distinct CDR3 sequences, over 11% seen once. V was clipped by 7 bases and J by 2 bases, with 4 bases between them. There are 11 residues in the CDR3. CDR1 is SNHLY and CDR2 is FYNNEI in the germline V gene. The rearrangement links TRBV2 to TRBJ2-3; D uncertain. The sample in question was PBMCs from blood, obtained around 14 days before vaccination. This sequence was found in a man over 45 who received an inactivated influenza vaccine. CDR3 in amino acids: CASTDTDTQYF. The DNA for the CDR3 is TGTGCCAGCACCGACACAGATACGCAGTATTTT.